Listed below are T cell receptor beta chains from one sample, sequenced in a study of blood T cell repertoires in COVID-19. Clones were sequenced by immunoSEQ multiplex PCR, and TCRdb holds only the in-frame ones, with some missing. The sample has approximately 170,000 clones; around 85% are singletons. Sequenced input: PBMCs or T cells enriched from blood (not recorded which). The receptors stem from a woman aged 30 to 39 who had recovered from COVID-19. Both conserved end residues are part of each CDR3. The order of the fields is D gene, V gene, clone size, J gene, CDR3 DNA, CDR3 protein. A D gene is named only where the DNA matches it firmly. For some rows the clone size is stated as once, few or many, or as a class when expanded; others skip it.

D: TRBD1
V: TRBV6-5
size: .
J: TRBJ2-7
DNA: TGTGCCAGCGGTACAACAGGGGGTAAGGACTACGAGCAGTACTTC
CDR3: CASGTTGGKDYEQYF

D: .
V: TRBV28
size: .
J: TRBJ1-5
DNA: TGTGCCAGCAGTTTATCAGGTTGGGCAGGGCAGCATCAGCCCCAGCATTTT
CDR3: CASSLSGWAGQHQPQHF

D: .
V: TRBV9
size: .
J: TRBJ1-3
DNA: TGTGCCAGCCGGGGGGAGGTTAGCTCTGGAAACACCATATATTTT
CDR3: CASRGEVSSGNTIYF

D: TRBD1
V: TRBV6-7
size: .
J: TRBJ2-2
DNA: TGTGCCAGCAGTTGCAACGGGACAGACTATACCCCCAACACCGGGGAGCTGTTTTTT
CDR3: CASSCNGTDYTPNTGELFF

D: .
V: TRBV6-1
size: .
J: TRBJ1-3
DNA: TGTGCCAGCAGTGAAGGGTACTACTCTGGAAACACCATATATTTT
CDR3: CASSEGYYSGNTIYF

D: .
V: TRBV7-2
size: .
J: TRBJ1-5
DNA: TGTGCCAGCAGCCAGGGGACGATCCGCAATCAGCCCCAGCATTTT
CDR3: CASSQGTIRNQPQHF

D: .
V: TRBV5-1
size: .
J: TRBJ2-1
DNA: TGCGCCAGCAGCTTGCTGGGGAGCTCCTACAATGAGCAGTTCTTC
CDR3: CASSLLGSSYNEQFF

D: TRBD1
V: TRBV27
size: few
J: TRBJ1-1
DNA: TGTGCCAGCAGTGCCAGGGGGCGAGACACTGAAGCTTTCTTT
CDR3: CASSARGRDTEAFF

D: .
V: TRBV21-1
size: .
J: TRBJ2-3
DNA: TGTGCCAGCAAAACAGGGCACACAGATACGCAGTATTTT
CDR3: CASKTGHTDTQYF

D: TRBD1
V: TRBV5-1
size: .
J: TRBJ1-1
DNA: TGCGCCAGCAGCTTTCAGGGACAGGGAATGGGCACTGAAGCTTTCTTT
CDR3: CASSFQGQGMGTEAFF

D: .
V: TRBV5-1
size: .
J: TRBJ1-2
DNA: TGCGCCAGCAGCACTGGTCCCGGTGATTATGGCTACACCTTC
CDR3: CASSTGPGDYGYTF

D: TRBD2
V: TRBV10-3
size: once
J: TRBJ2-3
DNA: TGTGCCATCAGTGGGGGAAGAGCGGGAGGGACAGATACGCAGTATTTT
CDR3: CAISGGRAGGTDTQYF

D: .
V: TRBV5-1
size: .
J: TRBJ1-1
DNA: TGCGCCAGCAGCACGACAGTTTCCACGACTGAAGCTTTCTTT
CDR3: CASSTTVSTTEAFF

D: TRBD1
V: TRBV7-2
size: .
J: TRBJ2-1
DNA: TGTGCCAGCAGCTTGGGACAGGGATACAATGAGCAGTTCTTC
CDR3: CASSLGQGYNEQFF

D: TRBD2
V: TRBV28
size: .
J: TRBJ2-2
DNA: TGTGCCAGCTCTAAATTCAATAGCGGGGTGGACACCGGGGAGCTGTTTTTT
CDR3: CASSKFNSGVDTGELFF

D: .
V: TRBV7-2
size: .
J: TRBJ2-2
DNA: TGTGCCAGCAGCTTAATACAGGGGAACACCGGGGAGCTGTTTTTT
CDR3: CASSLIQGNTGELFF

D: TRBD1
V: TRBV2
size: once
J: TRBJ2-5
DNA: TGTGCCAGCAGTGCAGGGACAGGGGGGGAGACCCAGTACTTC
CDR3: CASSAGTGGETQYF